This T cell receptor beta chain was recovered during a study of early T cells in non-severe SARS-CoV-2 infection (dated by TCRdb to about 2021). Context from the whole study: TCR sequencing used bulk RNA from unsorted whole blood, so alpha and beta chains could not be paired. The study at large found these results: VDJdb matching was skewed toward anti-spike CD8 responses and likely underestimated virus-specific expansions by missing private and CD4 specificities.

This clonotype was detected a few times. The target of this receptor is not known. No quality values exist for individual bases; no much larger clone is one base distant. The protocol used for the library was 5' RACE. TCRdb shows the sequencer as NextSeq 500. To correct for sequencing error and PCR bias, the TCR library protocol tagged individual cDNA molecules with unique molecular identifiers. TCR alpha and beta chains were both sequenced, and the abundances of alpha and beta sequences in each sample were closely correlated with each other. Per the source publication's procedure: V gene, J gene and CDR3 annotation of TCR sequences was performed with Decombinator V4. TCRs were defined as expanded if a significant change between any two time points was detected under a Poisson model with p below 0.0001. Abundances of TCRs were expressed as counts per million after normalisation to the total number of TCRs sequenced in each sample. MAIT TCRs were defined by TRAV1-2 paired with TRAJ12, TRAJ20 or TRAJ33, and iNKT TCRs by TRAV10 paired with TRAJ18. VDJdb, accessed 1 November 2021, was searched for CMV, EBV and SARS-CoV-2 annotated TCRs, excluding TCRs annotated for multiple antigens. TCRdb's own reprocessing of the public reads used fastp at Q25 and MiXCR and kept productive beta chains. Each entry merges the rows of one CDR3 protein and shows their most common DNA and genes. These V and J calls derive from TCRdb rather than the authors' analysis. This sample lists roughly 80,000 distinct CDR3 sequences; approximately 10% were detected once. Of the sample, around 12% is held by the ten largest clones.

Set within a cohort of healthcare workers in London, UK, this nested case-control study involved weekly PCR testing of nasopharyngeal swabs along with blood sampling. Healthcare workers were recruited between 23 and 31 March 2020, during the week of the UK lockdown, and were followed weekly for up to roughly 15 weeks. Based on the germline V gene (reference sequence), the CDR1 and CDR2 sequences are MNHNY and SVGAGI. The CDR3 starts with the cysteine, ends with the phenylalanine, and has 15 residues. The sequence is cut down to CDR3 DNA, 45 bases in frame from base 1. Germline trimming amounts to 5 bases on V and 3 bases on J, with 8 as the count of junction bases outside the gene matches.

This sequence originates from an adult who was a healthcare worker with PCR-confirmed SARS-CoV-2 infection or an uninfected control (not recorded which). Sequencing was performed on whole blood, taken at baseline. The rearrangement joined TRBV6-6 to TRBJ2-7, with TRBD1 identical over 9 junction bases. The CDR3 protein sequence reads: CASSLTGGGLYEQYF. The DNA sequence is TGTGCCAGCAGTCTGACAGGGGGGGGTCTCTACGAGCAGTACTTC.